Listed below are T cell receptor beta chains from one sample, sequenced in a study of T cells after yellow fever vaccination. TCRdb ran MiXCR on the 5' RACE reads and lists one entry per CDR3 protein. Of 500,000 to 650,000 distinct CDR3 sequences in the sample, roughly an eighth were seen once. Specimen: PBMCs, collected on the day of the yellow fever booster vaccination. The receptors were gathered from a man aged 25 to 45 who received the YFV17D yellow fever vaccine. The CDR3 runs from the conserved cysteine through the conserved F or W. D genes are given only for firm matches. Expanded clones get a size class; other rows say once, few or many, or leave the size out.

clone_size j_call d_call v_call cdr3_aa cdr3_nt
few TRBJ2-1 . TRBV4-3 CASSQSPPHYNEQFF TGCGCCAGCAGCCAGAGCCCCCCCCACTACAATGAGCAGTTCTTC
few TRBJ2-1 . TRBV3-1 CASSQSVGRGQFF TGTGCCAGCAGCCAAAGTGTGGGGAGAGGGCAGTTCTTC
. TRBJ1-4 TRBD1 TRBV5-1 CASSSRGREEKLFF TGCGCCAGCAGCTCCAGGGGGAGAGAAGAAAAACTGTTTTTT
few TRBJ2-7 TRBD2 TRBV20-1 CSAYLGGAGQYF TGCAGTGCTTACCTGGGAGGGGCTGGGCAGTACTTC
. TRBJ1-1 TRBD1 TRBV5-1 CASSQGDRSNTEAFF TGCGCCAGCAGCCAAGGGGACAGATCGAACACTGAAGCTTTCTTT
many TRBJ2-1 . TRBV5-6 CASSLFLGNPEQFF TGTGCCAGCAGCTTGTTTTTAGGGAATCCTGAGCAGTTCTTC
few TRBJ2-1 . TRBV20-1 CSARRSDGNEQFF TGCAGTGCTAGGAGGTCTGACGGCAATGAGCAGTTCTTC
. TRBJ2-7 . TRBV7-2 CASSSGYAPAEQYF TGTGCCAGCAGCTCGGGATACGCACCGGCGGAGCAGTACTTC
. TRBJ2-2 . TRBV5-4 CASTSGGRRTGELFF TGTGCCAGCACCTCCGGAGGCAGGCGCACCGGGGAGCTGTTTTTT
few TRBJ2-7 . TRBV29-1 CSVELPRSSYEQYF TGCAGCGTTGAACTTCCGAGGAGCTCCTACGAGCAGTACTTC
. TRBJ2-1 TRBD2 TRBV28 CASSSHWTSGSSGEQFF TGTGCCAGCAGTTCCCATTGGACTAGCGGGAGTTCCGGTGAGCAGTTCTTC
few TRBJ1-6 TRBD1 TRBV4-3 CASSQEKGANSPLHF TGCGCCAGCAGCCAAGAGAAGGGGGCAAATTCACCCCTCCACTTT
few TRBJ1-1 . TRBV20-1 CSAQRTAKEAFF TGCAGTGCTCAGAGGACGGCCAAAGAAGCTTTCTTT
. TRBJ2-5 TRBD1 TRBV27 CASSPDRARGETQYF TGTGCCAGCAGTCCCGACAGGGCAAGAGGGGAGACCCAGTACTTC
. TRBJ2-3 TRBD2 TRBV27 CASSLWSGTSLITQYF TGTGCCAGCAGTTTATGGTCCGGGACTAGTTTAATTACGCAGTATTTT
. TRBJ2-1 TRBD2 TRBV20-1 CSAASGRMMNEQFF TGCAGTGCTGCTAGCGGGAGGATGATGAATGAGCAGTTCTTC
many TRBJ2-2 TRBD1 TRBV7-2 CASSLDRGTGELFF TGTGCCAGCAGCTTAGACAGGGGGACCGGGGAGCTGTTTTTT
. TRBJ2-1 TRBD2 TRBV5-6 CASSLGTSLNEQFF TGTGCCAGCAGCCTTGGGACTAGCCTCAATGAGCAGTTCTTC
. TRBJ1-1 . TRBV6-5 CASSYSPQGKRNTEAFF TGTGCCAGCAGTTACTCTCCCCAGGGGAAGCGAAACACTGAAGCTTTCTTT
. TRBJ2-7 . TRBV6-5 CASSYFGAKEQYF TGTGCCAGCAGTTACTTCGGTGCGAAGGAGCAGTACTTC
. TRBJ2-1 . TRBV5-1 CASSETSSSYGEQFF TGCGCCAGCAGCGAAACTAGTTCAAGCTACGGTGAGCAGTTCTTC
. TRBJ2-1 . TRBV7-9 CASSLDYNYNEQFF TGTGCCAGCAGCTTAGACTACAACTACAATGAGCAGTTCTTC
. TRBJ2-7 . TRBV7-9 CASSRRDSLRHEQYF TGTGCCAGCAGCCGGCGGGACAGCCTAAGACACGAGCAGTACTTC
many TRBJ2-1 TRBD1 TRBV7-2 CASSLVGTGGMNEQFF TGTGCCAGCAGCTTAGTGGGGACAGGGGGCATGAATGAGCAGTTCTTC
few TRBJ1-6 . TRBV20-1 CSASTLQGYNSPLHF TGCAGTGCTTCTACTTTACAGGGTTATAATTCACCCCTCCACTTT
few TRBJ2-3 TRBD2 TRBV20-1 CSARLDSGPSDTQYF TGCAGTGCCAGGCTCGATAGCGGGCCCTCAGATACGCAGTATTTT
. TRBJ1-1 . TRBV7-2 CASSRTPGWAEAFF TGTGCCAGCAGCCGGACTCCGGGCTGGGCTGAAGCTTTCTTT
few TRBJ2-3 . TRBV20-1 CSARESWGYADTQYF TGCAGTGCTAGAGAGAGTTGGGGGTACGCAGATACGCAGTATTTT
. TRBJ2-7 TRBD2 TRBV20-1 CSAVDGTSGTYEQYF TGCAGTGCCGTAGACGGGACTAGCGGTACCTACGAGCAGTACTTC
many TRBJ2-5 . TRBV10-3 CAISSNGWAETQYF TGTGCCATCAGCTCAAACGGGTGGGCGGAGACCCAGTACTTC
few TRBJ2-7 TRBD2 TRBV9 CASSETAGDEQYF TGTGCCAGCAGCGAAACAGCGGGAGATGAGCAGTACTTC
few TRBJ2-2 . TRBV27 CASSLPSLAGELFF TGTGCCAGCAGTTTACCTAGCCTCGCCGGGGAGCTGTTTTTT
few TRBJ2-1 . TRBV3-1 CASSQDRGYLNEQFF TGTGCCAGCAGCCAAGACCGAGGGTACCTCAATGAGCAGTTCTTC
. TRBJ2-1 TRBD2 TRBV6-1 CASTPRGRGSNEQFF TGTGCCAGCACCCCTCGAGGGAGGGGCTCAAATGAGCAGTTCTTC
few TRBJ2-5 TRBD1 TRBV5-1 CASSPGQELAQETQYF TGCGCCAGCAGCCCGGGACAGGAACTTGCCCAAGAGACCCAGTACTTC
. TRBJ2-1 . TRBV15 CATSRGREPSYNEQFF TGTGCCACCAGCAGAGGCAGGGAACCCTCCTACAATGAGCAGTTCTTC
many TRBJ2-1 TRBD2 TRBV11-2 CASSFYPDWGGSDYNEQFF TGTGCCAGCAGCTTCTACCCGGACTGGGGCGGGAGCGACTACAATGAGCAGTTCTTC
. TRBJ2-1 . TRBV20-1 CSARDPVAVSYNEQFF TGCAGTGCTAGAGATCCCGTAGCGGTCTCCTACAATGAGCAGTTCTTC
few TRBJ2-7 . TRBV20-1 CSATILDSSYEQYF TGCAGTGCTACGATACTCGACAGTTCCTACGAGCAGTACTTC
. TRBJ2-1 . TRBV3-1 CASSKDYTSSDRDNEQFF TGTGCCTCCTCCAAAGATTATACTAGCTCTGACCGGGACAATGAGCAGTTCTTC
. TRBJ2-6 TRBD1 TRBV15 CATSSLNTGAGANVLTF TGTGCCACCAGCAGCTTAAACACAGGGGCTGGGGCCAACGTCCTGACTTTC
. TRBJ2-7 . TRBV20-1 CSADAGGYEQYF TGCAGTGCTGATGCCGGGGGCTACGAGCAGTACTTC
. TRBJ1-1 . TRBV6-2/TRBV6-3 CASSWIGGTTEAFF TGTGCCAGCAGTTGGATCGGCGGCACCACTGAAGCTTTCTTT
. TRBJ2-5 . TRBV11-2 CASSLAFETQYF TGTGCCAGCAGTTTAGCTTTTGAGACCCAGTACTTC
few TRBJ2-2 TRBD2 TRBV20-1 CSARDRRLAGAGELFF TGCAGTGCTAGAGACCGGAGACTAGCGGGAGCCGGGGAGCTGTTTTTT
few TRBJ2-7 . TRBV20-1 CSARDYNRDLVYEQYF TGCAGTGCTAGAGACTACAACCGGGACCTAGTCTACGAGCAGTACTTC
. TRBJ2-1 . TRBV11-2 CASSLQVSFYNEQFF TGTGCCAGCAGCTTACAGGTGTCATTTTACAATGAGCAGTTCTTC
. TRBJ1-5 . TRBV7-2 CASSLRGDSNQPQHF TGTGCCAGCAGCCTGAGGGGGGATAGCAATCAGCCCCAGCATTTT
. TRBJ2-7 TRBD2 TRBV24-1 CATSDFGGGTEQYF TGTGCCACCAGTGATTTCGGGGGGGGAACGGAGCAGTACTTC
few TRBJ2-1 TRBD2 TRBV29-1 CSVEGGSHNEQFF TGCAGCGTTGAAGGCGGGAGCCACAATGAGCAGTTCTTC
few TRBJ2-1 . TRBV24-1 CATSDLSGTYNEQFF TGTGCCACCAGTGACCTTAGCGGAACCTACAATGAGCAGTTCTTC
. TRBJ1-4 . TRBV7-9 CASSSTGVPNEKLFF TGTGCCAGCAGCTCAACGGGGGTTCCAAATGAAAAACTGTTTTTT
few TRBJ2-3 . TRBV28 CASGGGGPDTQYF TGTGCCAGCGGGGGAGGGGGGCCAGATACGCAGTATTTT
few TRBJ1-2 TRBD1 TRBV29-1 CSGDAGGGYTF TGCAGCGGTGATGCAGGGGGAGGCTACACCTTC